The rows below give T cell receptor beta chains drawn from one sample of a study of post-analysis software for immune sequencing data. TCRdb fed the PCR reads into MiXCR, producing one record per CDR3 protein. The sample shows approximately 770,000 distinct CDR3 sequences, about half of them seen only once. Specimen: blood. The receptors stem from a girl aged 10 to 17 with multiple sclerosis. Each CDR3 is given with its conserved first and last residue. A D gene is named only where the DNA matches it firmly. A clone size is listed for some rows: how often the clone was seen (once, few, many), or a class if it is expanded.

CASSESSGTGNIQYF,TGTGCCAGCAGTGAATCCTCTGGGACAGGAAACATTCAGTACTTC,TRBD1,-,TRBV2,TRBJ2-4
CSARDPGQPAYEQYF,TGCAGTGCTAGGGACCCGGGACAGCCAGCCTACGAGCAGTACTTC,TRBD1,few,TRBV20-1,TRBJ2-7
CSARGLSGETQYF,TGCAGTGCTAGAGGTCTTTCGGGGGAGACCCAGTACTTC,-,few,TRBV20-1,TRBJ2-5
CASAKSPSSARDADTGELFF,TGTGCCAGCGCCAAGTCCCCGTCTAGCGCGAGGGATGCGGACACCGGGGAGCTGTTTTTT,-,-,TRBV6-1,TRBJ2-2
CASSLRKLGAGGTETQYF,TGTGCCAGCAGTCTCCGAAAACTCGGGGCAGGAGGCACCGAGACCCAGTACTTC,-,few,TRBV12-3/TRBV12-4,TRBJ2-5
CSVPGLENYGYTF,TGCAGCGTTCCGGGACTCGAGAACTATGGCTACACCTTC,-,-,TRBV29-1,TRBJ1-2
CASSATGNYGYTF,TGTGCCAGCAGCGCCACAGGGAACTATGGCTACACCTTC,-,many,TRBV7-2,TRBJ1-2
CASSFFFPASSGGFDEQFF,TGTGCCAGCAGCTTTTTTTTTCCGGCTTCTTCCGGGGGATTCGATGAGCAGTTCTTC,-,-,TRBV7-8,TRBJ2-1
CSARDPGSYEQYF,TGCAGTGCTAGAGATCCGGGGTCCTACGAGCAGTACTTC,-,few,TRBV20-1,TRBJ2-7
CASSLDRGQFSGANVLTF,TGTGCCAGCAGCTTAGATAGGGGACAGTTCTCTGGGGCCAACGTCCTGACTTTC,TRBD1,few,TRBV11-2,TRBJ2-6
CASSYKGGGNEQFF,TGTGCCAGCAGCTATAAAGGGGGGGGCAATGAGCAGTTCTTC,-,-,TRBV7-9,TRBJ2-1
CASSPGPTYGYTF,TGTGCCAGCAGCCCTGGACCGACCTATGGCTACACCTTC,-,few,TRBV7-9,TRBJ1-2
CASSRGTSGTGEQYF,TGCGCCAGCAGCCGGGGCACTAGCGGGACAGGAGAGCAGTACTTC,TRBD2,few,TRBV5-1,TRBJ2-7
CATSDPGTTDEQFF,TGTGCCACCAGTGATCCGGGGACAACGGATGAGCAGTTCTTC,-,-,TRBV24-1,TRBJ2-1
CASTFLPQAEAFF,TGTGCCTCCACTTTTCTCCCCCAGGCTGAAGCTTTCTTT,-,-,TRBV7-9,TRBJ1-1
CASSLVGSRGRAYEQYF,TGCGCCAGCAGCTTGGTGGGGTCTCGGGGGAGGGCCTACGAGCAGTACTTC,TRBD2,few,TRBV5-1,TRBJ2-7
CASSYTLPGTGPDTQYF,TGTGCCAGCAGTTACACACTCCCCGGGACAGGGCCAGATACGCAGTATTTT,TRBD1,few,TRBV6-6,TRBJ2-3
CASSFTGAGNSPLHF,TGTGCCAGCAGTTTCACAGGGGCGGGGAATTCACCCCTCCACTTT,TRBD1,-,TRBV12-3/TRBV12-4,TRBJ1-6
CASSATGGHEQYF,TGCGCCAGCAGTGCGACAGGGGGGCACGAGCAGTACTTC,TRBD1,-,TRBV10-1,TRBJ2-7
CASSDFAGDRTGELFF,TGCGCCAGCAGTGACTTTGCGGGAGATCGGACCGGGGAGCTGTTTTTT,TRBD2,-,TRBV10-1,TRBJ2-2
CASSLKLAGVAETQYF,TGTGCCAGCAGCTTGAAACTAGCGGGAGTAGCAGAGACCCAGTACTTC,TRBD2,once,TRBV5-6,TRBJ2-5
CASSLGAREFF,TGTGCCAGTAGTTTGGGGGCTCGTGAGTTCTTC,-,-,TRBV19,TRBJ2-1
CASSLRTTRAKAFF,TGCGCCAGCAGCTTGCGGACCACTCGGGCGAAGGCTTTCTTT,-,once,TRBV5-1,TRBJ1-1
CTSSLVGTGVNSPLHF,TGTACCAGCAGTTTAGTTGGGACAGGGGTAAATTCACCCCTCCACTTT,TRBD1,-,TRBV12-3/TRBV12-4,TRBJ1-6
CASSEALGPSYEQYF,TGTGCCAGCAGTGAAGCGCTGGGGCCCTCCTACGAGCAGTACTTC,-,-,TRBV6-1,TRBJ2-7
CASGLPSEGYTF,TGTGCTAGTGGTTTACCTTCGGAAGGCTACACCTTC,-,few,TRBV12-5,TRBJ1-2
CATSRDLPGQIMNTEAFF,TGTGCCACCAGCAGAGATTTGCCCGGACAGATAATGAACACTGAAGCTTTCTTT,-,-,TRBV15,TRBJ1-1
CASRRGQNYEQYF,TGTGCCAGCAGGCGGGGACAGAACTACGAGCAGTACTTC,-,-,TRBV28,TRBJ2-7
CASSRLLQGGTDTQYF,TGCGCCAGCAGCCGCCTGCTCCAAGGCGGCACAGATACGCAGTATTTT,-,-,TRBV5-1,TRBJ2-3
CSARQGWIRATNEKLFF,TGCAGTGCTAGACAGGGATGGATTAGGGCAACTAATGAAAAACTGTTTTTT,-,few,TRBV20-1,TRBJ1-4
CASSQLSGRDNEQFF,TGTGCCAGCAGCCAGCTTAGCGGGAGGGACAATGAGCAGTTCTTC,TRBD2,once,TRBV14,TRBJ2-1
CASSSRPPTPEAFF,TGTGCCAGCAGTTCCAGGCCACCCACGCCGGAAGCTTTCTTT,-,-,TRBV2,TRBJ1-1
CASRAGTSAYNEQFF,TGCGCCAGCAGGGCCGGGACTAGCGCCTACAATGAGCAGTTCTTC,TRBD2,few,TRBV5-1,TRBJ2-1
CSVRRPAPDQPQHF,TGCAGCGTCCGACGACCGGCCCCCGATCAGCCCCAGCATTTT,-,few,TRBV29-1,TRBJ1-5
CASSYSRDRGNEKLFF,TGTGCCAGCAGTTACTCGAGGGACAGGGGTAATGAAAAACTGTTTTTT,TRBD1,-,TRBV6-5,TRBJ1-4
CASSLGSGGSYGYTF,TGTGCCAGCAGTTTGGGTTCGGGAGGGAGCTATGGCTACACCTTC,-,few,TRBV12-3/TRBV12-4,TRBJ1-2
CATSRDRGSPYEQYF,TGTGCCACCAGCAGAGATCGGGGGAGTCCCTACGAGCAGTACTTC,-,few,TRBV15,TRBJ2-7
CASRPRDYPQETQYF,TGTGCCAGCAGGCCCCGGGACTACCCTCAAGAGACCCAGTACTTC,TRBD2,-,TRBV27,TRBJ2-5